These T cell receptor beta chains were read from a single sample in a study of T cell responses to AZD1222 COVID-19 vaccine. Libraries were prepared by immunoSEQ multiplex PCR; TCRdb keeps only in-frame clonotypes and omits some of them. The table has some 96,000 clones, around nine tenths seen once. The sample consisted of peripheral blood, taken 28 days after the second AZD1222 dose. These TCRs come from an adult who received the AZD1222 COVID-19 vaccine. Both conserved end residues are part of each CDR3. D genes are given only for firm matches. Only part of the rows carry a size: once, few, many, or a class if the clone is expanded.

clone_size	v_call	d_call	j_call	cdr3_length	cdr3_nt	cdr3_aa
-	TRBV5-4	-	TRBJ2-2	18	TGTGCCAGCAGCTTAGCCCGAGGCAGAGCTCCGAACACCGGGGAGCTGTTTTTT	CASSLARGRAPNTGELFF
-	TRBV6-5	-	TRBJ1-6	14	TGTGCCAGCAGTAGGACGGAAAATAATTCACCCCTCCACTTT	CASSRTENNSPLHF
-	TRBV5-1	-	TRBJ2-3	13	TGCGCCAGCAGTTGGGACACCACAGATACGCAGTATTTT	CASSWDTTDTQYF
few	TRBV9	TRBD1	TRBJ2-7	14	TGTGCCAGCAGCGCCCGGGACAGGCCCTACGAGCAGTACTTC	CASSARDRPYEQYF
-	TRBV28	-	TRBJ1-2	13	TGTGCCAGCAGCCGAGAGGGGAGCTATGGCTACACCTTC	CASSREGSYGYTF
-	TRBV4-2	TRBD1	TRBJ2-7	15	TGTGCCAGCAGCCAAAGGACAGGCCTTGCACGGGAGCAGTACTTC	CASSQRTGLAREQYF
-	TRBV29-1	-	TRBJ1-5	13	TGCAGCGTTGTCGGGCAGCTCGGTCAGCCCCAGCATTTT	CSVVGQLGQPQHF
few	TRBV12-3/TRBV12-4	-	TRBJ2-3	12	TGTGCCAGCAGTTTTTTCCCCGATACGCAGTATTTT	CASSFFPDTQYF
once	TRBV6-5	-	TRBJ2-3	14	TGTGCCAGCACCCTAGGGGAGGCCACAGATACGCAGTATTTT	CASTLGEATDTQYF
-	TRBV28	-	TRBJ2-5	13	TGTGCCAGTGCCCAGGGGACCGAGGAGACCCAGTACTTC	CASAQGTEETQYF
-	TRBV28	-	TRBJ1-1	15	TGTGCCAGCAGTTCTTTAAGGGGGGGTGACACTGAAGCTTTCTTT	CASSSLRGGDTEAFF
-	TRBV5-8	TRBD1	TRBJ1-6	15	TGTGCCAGCAGCTTGGGACAGGGGTATAATTCACCCCTCCACTTT	CASSLGQGYNSPLHF
-	TRBV5-1	-	TRBJ2-7	13	TGCGCCAGCAGCTTGGGGGGAACCTACGAGCAGTACTTC	CASSLGGTYEQYF
-	TRBV13	TRBD1	TRBJ2-7	16	TGTGCCAGCAGCTTAGATCCGGGACAGGGGCCCTACGAGCAGTACTTC	CASSLDPGQGPYEQYF
-	TRBV5-1	-	TRBJ2-1	13	TGCGCCAGCAGCTTGGCTCCTGACAATGAGCAGTTCTTC	CASSLAPDNEQFF
-	TRBV5-4	TRBD2	TRBJ2-1	15	TGTGCCAGCAGCTTGCGTTGGACTAGATACAATGAGCAGTTCTTC	CASSLRWTRYNEQFF
-	TRBV9	TRBD2	TRBJ2-3	17	TGTGCCAGCAGCCTGTGGACTAGCGGGGGGAGCACAGATACGCAGTATTTT	CASSLWTSGGSTDTQYF
-	TRBV2	TRBD1	TRBJ2-1	14	TGTGCCACTCGACGGGACAGCTCCTACAATGAGCAGTTCTTC	CATRRDSSYNEQFF
once	TRBV7-3	TRBD2	TRBJ2-5	17	TGTGCCAGCAGCTTATTAGGGACTAGCGGGAGGGAAGAGACCCAGTACTTC	CASSLLGTSGREETQYF
-	TRBV7-2	-	TRBJ2-7	14	TGTGCCAGCAGCTTAGTCCAGGGAGCCTACGAGCAGTACTTC	CASSLVQGAYEQYF
once	TRBV5-1	-	TRBJ2-3	14	TGCGCCAGCATGGGGATATCACGTGGAGATACGCAGTATTTT	CASMGISRGDTQYF
-	TRBV28	-	TRBJ1-5	14	TGTGCCAGCAATTCGTATTATAGCAATCAGCCCCAGCATTTT	CASNSYYSNQPQHF
-	TRBV30	-	TRBJ1-2	14	TGTGCCTGGAGTGTACCCGGGGAAGATTATGGCTACACCTTC	CAWSVPGEDYGYTF
-	TRBV7-9	-	TRBJ2-1	15	TGTGCCAGCAGCCCGAGGGTAGCGGGGGACAGGGAGCAGTTCTTC	CASSPRVAGDREQFF
-	TRBV6-4	TRBD1	TRBJ1-6	15	TGTGCCAGCAGTGGCGAGGGACAGGGAGGATCACCCCTCCACTTT	CASSGEGQGGSPLHF
-	TRBV3-1/TRBV3-2	-	TRBJ2-1	14	TGTGCCAGCAGCCATAAAAGGCGGGGCGATGAGCAGTTCTTC	CASSHKRRGDEQFF
-	TRBV6-5	-	TRBJ1-4	14	TGTGCCAGCCGAAGGGGGGGGGTTGATGAAAAACTGTTTTTT	CASRRGGVDEKLFF
-	TRBV10-3	TRBD2	TRBJ2-7	14	TGTGCCATCAGTGTAGCGGGAGTCCGAGGCGAGCAGTACTTC	CAISVAGVRGEQYF
-	TRBV5-1	-	TRBJ2-2	16	TGCGCCAGCAGCTTAGGGCAGGGTCGCTCCGCCGGGGAGCTGTTTTTT	CASSLGQGRSAGELFF
-	TRBV7-9	-	TRBJ2-1	14	TGTGCCAGCAGCTTAGCGGGAGTAGACAATGAGCAGTTCTTC	CASSLAGVDNEQFF
once	TRBV6-5	TRBD1	TRBJ2-7	16	TGTGCCAGCAGTTACTCCTACGGGACAGCCTCCTACGAGCAGTACTTC	CASSYSYGTASYEQYF
-	TRBV5-6	TRBD2	TRBJ2-7	16	TGTGCCAGCAGCTTTGGGCTAGCGGGAGCTATCTACGAGCAGTACTTC	CASSFGLAGAIYEQYF
-	TRBV24-1	-	TRBJ2-2	16	TGTGCCACCAGTGACCCGGGGGCGGGGGACACCGGGGAGCTGTTTTTT	CATSDPGAGDTGELFF
-	TRBV14	TRBD1	TRBJ1-4	18	TGTGCCAGCAGCCCCGTCCCGGGACAGGGCGCAACTAATGAAAAACTGTTTTTT	CASSPVPGQGATNEKLFF
-	TRBV29-1	-	TRBJ1-1	13	TGCAGCGGGGGAGGCGGGGAATCCACTGAAGCTTTCTTT	CSGGGGESTEAFF